The clone carrying this T cell receptor beta chain turned up a few times. The authors built TCR beta libraries using iRepertoire HTBI primers and Arm-PCR of CDR3 regions. From the multiplex PCR reads, TCRdb called clonotypes with MiXCR, one entry per CDR3 protein. The data contain hundreds of thousands of distinct CDR3 sequences, about 16% of them singletons. Specified time point: newly diagnosed GD, antithyroid drugs for less than 3 months. PBMC-derived RNA was used for the TCR library. The sample originates from a study of regulatory T cells in long-lasting Graves disease. Trimming removed 0 bases from V and 4 bases from J, with 15 bases in between. This CDR3 is built from 16 residues. Per the germline V gene, CDR1 is LGHDT and CDR2 is YNNKEL (reference sequence). These sequences were also reported in another study, on T cells in Graves' hyperthyroidism and ophthalmopathy.

Sequencing was performed on peripheral blood mononuclear cells (PBMCs), taken at new diagnosis, from a patient treated with antithyroid drugs. The rearrangement links TRBV3-1 to TRBJ1-1; tentatively, D is TRBD1 (5 bases). The clonotype originates from a woman aged 35-65 years with Graves disease. CDR3 in DNA: TGTGCCAGCAGCCAAGATAGTGGCAGGGTAGCCACTGAAGCTTTCTTT. Translated, it gives CASSQDSGRVATEAFF.